This T cell receptor (beta chain) originates from a study of breast tumors, draining lymph nodes, adjacent tissues. Study observations and caveats: Tumor and nontumor repertoires were significantly more similar in luminal-like than in basal-like breast cancer. Compared with lymph nodes, tumors were less diverse; compared with nontumor tissue, more.

Note on this clonotype: The antigen is not known. This sequence may be a read error, since a much larger clone differs from it by one base.

Germline values: CDR1 KGHSY, CDR2 FQNENV. The CDR3 runs 12 residues. MiXCR, applied by TCRdb to the multiplex PCR reads, yields one record per CDR3 protein. The sample lists about 230,000 distinct CDR3 sequences, approximately 31% seen once, with around 1.4% in the top ten. Samples came from axillary lymph nodes draining the breast cancer. The sequence was collected from a female donor with breast cancer. Some clones in this sample may be carry-over from other donors' samples. The V gene is TRBV16, the J gene TRBJ2-7; D ambiguous. The material sequenced was axillary lymph node tissue. CDR3 protein: CASGQSWTEQYF. The CDR3 coding sequence is TGTGCCAGCGGCCAATCATGGACCGAGCAGTACTTC.